A single sample gave rise to the 30 T cell receptor beta chains below, sequenced in a study of OX40 agonist ivuxolimab in advanced cancers. Data came from immunoSEQ multiplex PCR; TCRdb stores just in-frame clones and leaves some out. The table has approximately 74,000 clones, about nine tenths seen once. The sample here was CD4+ or CD8+ T cells sorted from blood, taken in a trial of the OX40 agonist ivuxolimab. These receptors all come from an adult with an advanced solid tumor such as melanoma, head and neck, liver or kidney cancer.

The rearrangement links TRBV7-3 to TRBJ2-2; possibly TRBD1 for D (5 bases). Germline CDR1 reads SGHTA; CDR2 reads FQGTGA. This CDR3 region has 16 residues. The V gene lost 0 bases and the J gene lost 3 bases, with 11 bases spanning the gap. CDR3 sequence reads: CASSLTGLTYTGELFF. In nucleotides, the CDR3 is TGTGCCAGCAGCTTAACGGGGCTAACGTACACCGGGGAGCTGTTTTTT.

The chain couples TRBV19 to TRBJ2-6; D ambiguous. The CDR3 sequence is 14 residues long. Germline V gene sequence: CDR1 LNHDA, CDR2 SQIVND (reference sequence). With 6 bases removed from V and 0 bases from J, the gap between germline ends came to 6 bases. CDR3 region: CASRTPSGANVLTF. CDR3 in DNA: TGTGCCAGTAGGACACCCTCTGGGGCCAACGTCCTGACTTTC.

The V call is TRBV28, the J call TRBJ1-5, with D possibly TRBD1 on 5 matching bases. Germline CDR1 MDHEN, CDR2 SYDVKM. This CDR3 comprises 14 residues. V lost 7 bases, J lost 5 bases, and 15 bases lay in between. The CDR3 DNA is TGTGCCAGCAAGAGAACAGGAGACCATCAGCCCCAGCATTTT. This sequence encodes CASKRTGDHQPQHF.

V gene TRBV11-3 combines with J gene TRBJ2-7; D ambiguous. The CDR3 covers 15 residues. Germline V gene lookup returns CDR1 SGHNT and CDR2 YENEEA. V lost 0 bases and J lost 6, with 15 bases in between. CDR3 DNA: TGTGCCAGCAGCTTAGATGGTCTCTCGTTCGGCGAGCAGTACTTC. This encodes CASSLDGLSFGEQYF.

This clone was picked up one time. DNA for the CDR3: TGCGCCAGCAGCTTCTGGGGGGCGGATGAAAAACTGTTTTTT. Protein sequence: CASSFWGADEKLFF. V gene TRBV5-1 combines with J gene TRBJ1-4; maybe TRBD1 (6 bases). The CDR3 is 14 residues long. Per the germline V gene, CDR1 is SGHRS and CDR2 is YFSETQ. Trimming cost V 2 bases and J 6 bases, with 11 bases left between them.

V is TRBV6-8 and J is TRBJ2-2; D uncertain. CDR1 is MNHGY and CDR2 is SAAAGT in the germline V gene. This CDR3 is built from 16 residues. V lost 10 bases to trimming and J lost 3 bases, with 21 bases between them. The CDR3, as DNA: TGTGCCACTACCCCTTTCCCCCAGCCCGACACCGGGGAGCTGTTTTTT. Its protein is CATTPFPQPDTGELFF.

This rearrangement joins TRBV6-5 to TRBJ2-2, with D tentatively TRBD2 (6 bases). Trimming shortened V by 6 bases and J by 0 bases, and 11 bases separated the two germline ends. CDR1 is MNHEY and CDR2 is SVGAGI in the germline V gene. The CDR3 extends over 15 amino acids. CDR3 region: CASRDGGANTGELFF. The CDR3 bases are TGTGCCAGCAGGGACGGCGGGGCGAACACCGGGGAGCTGTTTTTT.

V is TRBV5-4 and J is TRBJ1-5; D is unresolved. V was clipped by 2 bases and J by 3 bases, with 9 bases between them. The CDR3 contains 14 residues. The germline V gene encodes CDR1 SGHNT and CDR2 YYREEE (reference sequence). The CDR3 DNA follows: TGTGCCAGCAGCTTCGGGGTTGACAATCAGCCCCAGCATTTT. It is translated as CASSFGVDNQPQHF.

V is TRBV7-9 and J is TRBJ2-7; 12 nucleotides line up with TRBD2. The germline gives CDR1 SEHNR, CDR2 FQNEAQ (reference sequence). The CDR3 length is 14 residues. J was trimmed by 3 bases and V by 7 bases; bases with no gene match: 4. CDR3 amino acids: CASKMTSGSYEQYF. CDR3 nucleotides: TGTGCCAGCAAAATGACTAGCGGGAGCTACGAGCAGTACTTC. Looking up the rest from reference TRBV7-9 and TRBJ2-7 gives the full variable domain: DTGVSQNPRHKITKRGQNVTFRCDPISEHNRLYWYRQTLGQGPEFLTYFQNEAQLEKSRLLSDRFSAERPKGSFSTLEIQRTEQGDSAMYLCASKMTSGSYEQYFGPGTRLTVT.

About this clone: At the DNA level, this CDR3 is encoded by other sequences in the same sample as well. This chain links TRBV4-1 with TRBJ2-5; a weak D match, TRBD1 (6 bases). Germline CDR1 MGHRA, CDR2 YSYEKL. The ends were cut back, 4 bases at V and 4 bases at J, with 16 bases in the middle. CDR3 length: 15 amino acids. The CDR3: CASSPVSRGGETQYF. The CDR3 nucleotides are TGCGCCAGCAGCCCCGTGAGTAGAGGGGGAGAGACCCAGTACTTC.

This chain joins TRBV9 and TRBJ1-5; maybe TRBD1 (5 bases). The V end was cut by 5 bases, the J end by 0 bases, with 9 bases between. CDR1 is SGDLS and CDR2 is YYNGEE in the germline V gene. The CDR3 spans 14 residues. DNA of the CDR3: TGTGCCAGCAGTGGGGGGAGTAGCAATCAGCCCCAGCATTTT. It is translated as CASSGGSSNQPQHF.

The gene calls are TRBV18 and TRBJ2-1; TRBD2 agrees at 11 bases. V was pared by 6 bases and J by 8 bases, with 12 bases of the junction left unmatched. In germline, CDR1 is KGHSH, CDR2 LQKENI. There are 16 residues in the CDR3. The CDR3 loop is CASSQSLAGGVDEQFF. The CDR3 DNA reads TGTGCCAGCTCCCAGTCCCTAGCGGGAGGCGTGGATGAGCAGTTCTTC.

The chain links TRBV5-6 to TRBJ2-1; 10 nucleotides align to TRBD1. V gave up 0 bases and J gave up 15 bases; unmatched junction bases: 9. The germline CDR1 and CDR2 sequences are SGHDT and YYEEEE. The CDR3 is 14 amino acids. The DNA for the CDR3 is TGTGCCAGCAGCTTGGTTGGGACAGGGGAATCCCGGTTCTTC. Its protein is CASSLVGTGESRFF.

In DNA form, the CDR3 reads TGTGCCAGCAGCCTTCAGGGAGGGGGCGAGCAGTACTTC. This sequence encodes CASSLQGGGEQYF. V and J are TRBV9 and TRBJ2-7; possibly TRBD2 for D (7 bases). The germline gives CDR1 SGDLS, CDR2 YYNGEE. The CDR3 consists of 13 residues. V shed 4 bases and J shed 6 bases, with 14 bases lying between them.

The rearrangement joins TRBV10-3 to TRBJ2-5, with D possibly being TRBD1 or TRBD2 (7 bases each). Germline V gives CDR1 ENHRY, CDR2 SYGVKD. Trimming removed 7 bases at V and 0 bases at J, with 21 bases between. CDR3 size: 17 residues. The CDR3 sequence is CAIKGAGEGEYQETQYF. Here the CDR3 DNA reads TGTGCCATCAAGGGGGCGGGAGAGGGGGAATACCAAGAGACCCAGTACTTC.

This chain uses TRBV6-5 with TRBJ1-1; perhaps TRBD1 as D (5 bases). The V end was cut by 5 bases, the J end by 7 bases, with 14 bases between. The germline V gene has CDR1 MNHEY and CDR2 SVGAGI. The CDR3 has 13 amino acids. CDR3 sequence reads: CASSMGGDNEAFF. The DNA of the CDR3 is TGTGCCAGCAGTATGGGGGGGGATAATGAAGCTTTCTTT.

This clone appeared a single time. The chain has TRBV28 and TRBJ1-2; no clear D gene. V was trimmed by 2 bases and J by 5 bases, leaving 6 bases between them. The CDR3 is made up of 12 amino acids. Germline V lookup: CDR1 MDHEN, CDR2 SYDVKM. The CDR3 DNA reads as TGTGCCAGCAGTTTAATAGGATATGGCTACACCTTC. This translates into CASSLIGYGYTF.

The J gene is TRBJ2-4, the V gene TRBV6-6; TRBD2 is a possible D gene (6 bases). The V gene lost 3 bases and the J gene lost 2 bases, with 14 bases spanning the gap. Germline CDR1 reads MNHNY; CDR2 reads SVGAGI (reference sequence). CDR3 size: 16 residues. The CDR3 here is CASSYTGGSTKNIQYF. In DNA form, the CDR3 reads TGTGCCAGCAGTTATACCGGAGGGAGCACCAAAAACATTCAGTACTTC.

This clone came up once. The rearrangement links TRBV29-1 to TRBJ1-2; D gene ambiguous. V lost 4 bases and J 0 bases, leaving 9 bases between the germline ends. This CDR3 is 13 amino acids long. Germline CDR1 reads SQVTM; CDR2 reads ANQGSEA. Written as DNA, the CDR3 is TGCAGCGTTGGGGGATCCCCTAACTATGGCTACACCTTC. It codes for CSVGGSPNYGYTF.

CDR3 sequence (DNA): TGTGCCAGCTCACCAGGGTCAGGGGGCGCGGGGGCTTTCTTT. Translating gives CASSPGSGGAGAFF. The chain recombines TRBV18 with TRBJ1-1; 8 nucleotides line up with TRBD1. Germline CDR1 is KGHSH and CDR2 is LQKENI. V lost 2 bases to trimming and J lost 11 bases; unmatched junction nucleotides: 10. CDR3 length: 14 residues.

The rearrangement uses TRBV18 and TRBJ1-3; weak D call: TRBD1 (5 bases). Between the trimmed V and J ends, which lost 3 bases and 0 bases, there was a span of 12 bases. Germline CDR1 reads KGHSH; CDR2 reads LQKENI. This CDR3 comprises 16 residues. This chain's CDR3 is CASSPGGDISGNTIYF. The CDR3, as DNA: TGTGCCAGCTCACCTGGGGGAGACATCTCTGGAAACACCATATATTTT.

This clone was found once. The genes are TRBV28 and TRBJ2-7; D is unclear. The ends were cut back, 3 bases at V and 3 bases at J, with 9 bases in the middle. CDR3 length: 13 amino acids. Germline V CDR1 and CDR2: MDHEN, SYDVKM. This chain's CDR3 is CASSFSPLYEQYF. For the CDR3, the DNA is TGTGCCAGCAGTTTTAGTCCCCTCTACGAGCAGTACTTC.

Comments on this clone: The same CDR3 also results from other DNA sequences found in this sample. The rearrangement joins TRBV7-9 to TRBJ2-5; TRBD1 agrees at 7 bases. Trimming removed 5 bases from V and 4 bases from J; junction bases left unmatched: 4. The CDR3 spans 13 residues. CDR1 is SEHNR and CDR2 is FQNEAQ in the germline V gene (reference sequence). The CDR3 reads CASSPTGRETQYF. As DNA, the CDR3 is TGTGCCAGCAGCCCGACAGGGCGAGAGACCCAGTACTTC.

The chain employs TRBV14 and TRBJ2-5, with 13 bases identical to TRBD2. The assigned J gene may be wrong: the sequence end matches TRBJ2-7 better. The CDR3 spans 16 residues. CDR1 is SGHDN and CDR2 is FVKESK in the germline V gene. The CDR3 here is CASSPGTSGTSYEQYF. The CDR3 bases are TGTGCCAGCAGCCCTGGGACTAGCGGGACATCCTACGAGCAGTACTTC.

V is TRBV5-4 and J is TRBJ1-4; possibly TRBD1 for D (6 bases). The V gene lost 0 bases and the J gene lost 7 bases, with 13 bases spanning the gap. Germline CDR1 SGHNT, CDR2 YYREEE (reference sequence). The length of the CDR3 is 15 residues. The CDR3 reads CASSLGGQGSEKLFF. The CDR3 nucleotides read TGTGCCAGCAGCTTGGGGGGGCAGGGATCTGAAAAACTGTTTTTT. The full variable domain, with the rest looked up from reference TRBV5-4 and TRBJ1-4, is ETGVTQSPTHLIKTRGQQVTLRCSSQSGHNTVSWYQQALGQGPQFIFQYYREEENGRGNFPPRFSGLQFPNYSSELNVNALELDDSALYLCASSLGGQGSEKLFFGSGTQLSVL.

The genes are TRBV28 and TRBJ2-3; D is perhaps TRBD1 or TRBD2 (5 bases each). The V end was cut by 7 bases, the J end by 5 bases, with 13 bases between. Germline V CDR1 and CDR2: MDHEN, SYDVKM. The CDR3 has 13 residues. CDR3 sequence: CASTTRDVDTQYF. The CDR3, as DNA: TGTGCCAGCACCACTAGGGACGTAGATACGCAGTATTTT.

This chain links TRBV6-6 with TRBJ2-1, with TRBD1 as a possible D gene (6 bases). This CDR3 comprises 11 residues. The V gene's germline CDR1 is MNHNY and CDR2 SVGAGI (reference sequence). V gave up 10 bases and J gave up 7 bases, with 11 bases separating them. CDR3 protein: CAITGFNEQFF. In nucleotides, the CDR3 is TGTGCCATTACAGGGTTTAATGAGCAGTTCTTC.

The chain recombines TRBV18 with TRBJ2-5; D is perhaps TRBD2 (6 bases). The CDR3 runs 13 residues. CDR1 is KGHSH and CDR2 is LQKENI in the germline V gene. Trimming pared 2 bases from V and 3 bases from J, leaving 7 bases between. The CDR3 protein is CASSPSGEETQYF. The CDR3 coding sequence is TGTGCCAGCTCACCATCGGGGGAAGAGACCCAGTACTTC.

The chain combines TRBV18 with TRBJ2-7, with D perhaps TRBD1 (5 bases). Germline-derived CDR1 and CDR2 are KGHSH and LQKENI. The CDR3 is 15 amino acids. Trimming left V 4 bases short and J 1 base short, with 14 bases between. The CDR3 nucleotides read TGTGCCAGCTCACGAACAGGACAAGGGTCCTACGAGCAGTACTTC. It specifies CASSRTGQGSYEQYF.

This clone was recorded a few times. This rearrangement joins TRBV7-2 to TRBJ2-5; either TRBD1 or TRBD2 may supply D (6 bases each). V lost 5 bases, J lost 1 base, and 20 bases lay in between. The CDR3 loop spans 17 amino acids. Germline CDR1 SGHTA, CDR2 FQGNSA. CDR3 in amino acids: CASSPRGDVLGQETQYF. The CDR3 DNA reads as TGTGCCAGCAGCCCGAGGGGGGACGTTTTGGGCCAAGAGACCCAGTACTTC.